This entry lists 32 T cell receptor beta chains sequenced from one sample in a study of glioma-infiltrating T cells after dendritic cell vaccination. Method: immunoSEQ multiplex PCR; TCRdb's copy keeps in-frame clones and lacks some. The sample records 50,000 to 80,000 clones, 82% being singletons. The sample was blood, taken before dendritic cell vaccination. The receptors stem from a human donor with glioblastoma.

The chain links TRBV7-8 to TRBJ2-7, with TRBD2 identical over 7 bases. Trimming removed 5 bases from V and 2 bases from J; junction bases left unmatched: 6. The CDR3 covers 14 residues. Germline CDR1 and CDR2: SGHVS and FQNEAQ. The CDR3 protein is CASSRGGGPYEQYF. DNA of the CDR3: TGTGCCAGCAGCCGAGGCGGGGGACCCTACGAGCAGTACTTC. Together with reference TRBV7-8 and TRBJ2-7, the CDR3 gives the full variable domain: GAGVSQSPRYKVAKRGQDVALRCDPISGHVSLFWYQQALGQGPEFLTYFQNEAQLDKSGLPSDRFFAERPEGSVSTLKIQRTQQEDSAVYLCASSRGGGPYEQYFGPGTRLTVT.

In its sample, this clone was seen once. This rearrangement joins TRBV6-5 to TRBJ2-7; 14 positions match TRBD2. The germline CDR1 and CDR2 sequences are MNHEY and SVGAGI. Trimming at V came to 6 bases and at J to 5 bases, leaving 6 bases not matched to a gene. The CDR3 length is 15 residues. The CDR3 sequence: CASRTSGGVGDEQYF. The CDR3, as DNA: TGTGCCAGCAGGACTAGCGGGGGGGTAGGCGACGAGCAGTACTTC.

The V gene is TRBV5-4, the J gene TRBJ1-1; TRBD1 matches 7 bases. This CDR3 spans 13 amino acids. Unmatched junction bases numbered 1, after V lost 1 base and J lost 4 bases. Germline V CDR1 and CDR2: SGHNT, YYREEE (reference sequence). DNA for the CDR3: TGTGCCAGCAGCTTGACAGGGGTCACTGAAGCTTTCTTT. Translating gives CASSLTGVTEAFF.

Regarding this clone: Germline and junction disagree at one end, which may indicate a read error. The V call is TRBV5-1, the J call TRBJ2-3, with D perhaps matching TRBD1 (6 bases). This CDR3 contains 14 residues. Germline loops: CDR1 SGHRS, CDR2 YFSETQ. CDR3 amino acids: CASSPDRSTDAQYF. The CDR3 DNA follows: TGCGCCAGCAGCCCGGACAGATCCACAGATGCGCAGTATTTT.

By share of the sample, this clone is medium-sized. The chain has TRBV11-2 and TRBJ1-4; 7 bases align to TRBD1. Germline trimming cut 5 bases from V and 6 bases from J; bases unmatched to any gene: 3. Germline lookup yields CDR1 SGHAT and CDR2 FQNNGV. The CDR3 is made up of 13 amino acids. In DNA, the CDR3 is TGTGCCAGCAGCCCCGGGACAGATGAAAAACTGTTTTTT. This encodes CASSPGTDEKLFF.

This clone occurred once. The same CDR3 also results from other DNA sequences found in this sample. The CDR3 loop reads CASSTMAAGSYNEQFF. In DNA form, the CDR3 reads TGTGCCAGCTCTACCATGGCGGCGGGCTCCTACAATGAGCAGTTCTTC. The chain recombines TRBV28 with TRBJ2-1, with TRBD2 as a possible D gene (5 bases). V lost 8 bases, J lost 0 bases, and 17 bases lay in between. Per germline, CDR1 MDHEN and CDR2 SYDVKM. The CDR3 spans 16 residues. The full variable domain, in which reference TRBV28 and TRBJ2-1 provide the parts outside the CDR3, is DVKVTQSSRYLVKRTGEKVFLECVQDMDHENMFWYRQDPGLGLRLIYFSYDVKMKEKGDIPEGYSVSREKKERFSLILESASTNQTSMYLCASSTMAAGSYNEQFFGPGTRLTVL.

The V and J genes are TRBV5-5 and TRBJ1-5; D is ambiguous. V was pared by 4 bases and J by 9 bases, with 17 bases between. Germline CDR1 SGHKS, CDR2 YYEKEE (reference sequence). CDR3 length: 14 amino acids. The CDR3 coding sequence is TGTGCCAGCAGCCCAAATTCTCGCGATCCGCCCCAGCATTTT. Translating gives CASSPNSRDPPQHF. The whole variable domain, remainder taken from reference TRBV5-5 and TRBJ1-5, is DAGVTQSPTHLIKTRGQQVTLRCSPISGHKSVSWYQQVLGQGPQFIFQYYEKEERGRGNFPDRFSARQFPNYSSELNVNALLLGDSALYLCASSPNSRDPPQHFGDGTRLSIL.

The rearrangement uses TRBV4-1 and TRBJ2-6; the D gene is possibly TRBD2 (5 bases). Between the trimmed V and J ends, which lost 0 bases and 2 bases, there was a span of 8 bases. CDR3 length: 16 amino acids. CDR1 is MGHRA, CDR2 YSYEKL, per germline. CDR3 coding DNA: TGCGCCAGCAGCCAAGAGCCCGGGACTGGGGCCAACGTCCTGACTTTC. Its translation: CASSQEPGTGANVLTF.

CDR3 in DNA: TGTGCCAGCAGCGGGGCAATCCAAGAGACCCAGTACTTC. This sequence encodes CASSGAIQETQYF. The chain uses TRBV7-2 and TRBJ2-5; tentatively, D is TRBD1 (5 bases). The CDR3 extends over 13 amino acids. The germline V gene has CDR1 SGHTA and CDR2 FQGNSA. The V end lost 5 bases, the J end lost 1 base, and 8 bases lay between the germline ends.

The gene calls are TRBV28 and TRBJ2-7; D may be TRBD2 (6 bases). V lost 1 base to trimming and J lost 6 bases, with 7 bases between them. The germline V gene has CDR1 MDHEN and CDR2 SYDVKM. CDR3 length equals 12 residues. CDR3 in amino acids: CASSLFGGEQYF. CDR3 nucleotides: TGTGCCAGCAGTTTATTCGGGGGCGAGCAGTACTTC.

V and J are TRBV2 and TRBJ2-3; no firm D call. V gave up 7 bases and J gave up 2 bases, with 16 bases separating them. Germline V gene data show CDR1 as SNHLY and CDR2 as FYNNEI. The CDR3 extends over 15 amino acids. The CDR3 loop is CASMSRVRSTDTQYF. CDR3 nucleotide sequence: TGTGCCAGCATGTCCCGGGTCCGGTCCACAGATACGCAGTATTTT.

The rearrangement joins TRBV7-8 to TRBJ2-7; TRBD2 matches at 8 bases. Unmatched junction bases numbered 6, after V lost 0 bases and J lost 5 bases. This CDR3 spans 15 amino acids. Germline CDR1 SGHVS, CDR2 FQNEAQ. In DNA, the CDR3 is TGTGCCAGCAGCTTAGCGGGGCCGGGGGGGCACGAGCAGTACTTC. It translates to CASSLAGPGGHEQYF.

The chain uses TRBV7-2 and TRBJ1-5; D not certain. This CDR3 is 11 amino acids long. V lost 2 bases, J lost 9 bases, and 5 bases lay in between. The germline V gene encodes CDR1 SGHTA and CDR2 FQGNSA. The CDR3 here is CASSLYGPQHF. The CDR3 bases are TGTGCCAGCAGCTTATACGGGCCCCAGCATTTT.

The chain joins TRBV7-9 to TRBJ2-7; no reliable D call. The V end lost 5 bases, the J end lost 8 bases, and 13 bases lay between the germline ends. Germline assignment: CDR1 SEHNR and CDR2 FQNEAQ (reference sequence). CDR3 length: 12 residues. CDR3 DNA: TGTGCCAGCAGCGGAGAAGCCTCCCAGCAGTACTTC. Amino acids: CASSGEASQQYF.

Notes on this clone: Germline is not matched at one junction end, which may reflect a read error. The V call is TRBV7-7, the J call TRBJ2-5, with 7 nucleotides matching TRBD2. The better agreement between TRBJ2-7 and the DNA end casts doubt on the J call. The CDR3 runs to 14 residues. The V gene's germline CDR1 is SSHAT and CDR2 FNYEAQ (reference sequence). Written as DNA, the CDR3 is TGTGCTAGCAGCCCTACTAGCGTGACCTACGAGCAGTACTTC. Translated, it gives CASSPTSVTYEQYF.

The chain has TRBV5-1 and TRBJ1-4; D call uncertain. The CDR3 runs to 14 residues. Germline V CDR1 and CDR2: SGHRS, YFSETQ. The ends were cut back, 4 bases at V and 2 bases at J, with 9 bases in the middle. This chain's CDR3 is CASSLSATNEKLFF. The CDR3 region has the DNA TGCGCCAGCAGCCTCTCTGCGACTAATGAAAAACTGTTTTTT.

The rearrangement links TRBV13 to TRBJ2-7; tentatively, D is TRBD2 (6 bases). Looked up from germline, CDR1 is PRHDT and CDR2 is FYEKMQ (reference sequence). Trimming took off 3 bases at V and 2 bases at J, with 14 bases between the two ends. The CDR3 has 15 amino acids. CDR3 protein: CASSFGGEIPYEQYF. The CDR3 DNA is TGTGCCAGCAGCTTCGGCGGGGAGATTCCCTACGAGCAGTACTTC.

The V and J genes are TRBV14 and TRBJ2-5, with 8 bases fitting TRBD2. This CDR3 is built from 16 residues. Germline CDR1 reads SGHDN; CDR2 reads FVKESK. V shed 0 bases and J 5 bases; nucleotides not matched to a gene: 8. Here the CDR3 reads CASSQDFGRLAETQYF. The CDR3 DNA follows: TGTGCCAGCAGCCAAGATTTTGGGAGACTAGCGGAGACCCAGTACTTC.

The chain employs TRBV29-1 and TRBJ1-4; 9 bases are shared with TRBD1. The CDR3 is 20 amino acids. The J segment lost 8 bases and the V segment lost 6 bases, leaving 28 bases of the junction unmatched. Germline CDR1 and CDR2: SQVTM and ANQGSEA. The CDR3 DNA follows: TGCAGCGTCGGCGGAGGCACCGGGGGGACAGGGTACCCTCGCTGGGAAAAACTGTTTTTT. Translated: CSVGGGTGGTGYPRWEKLFF.

The chain employs TRBV2 and TRBJ1-5; 8 nucleotides agree with TRBD1. Germline V gives CDR1 SNHLY, CDR2 FYNNEI. The CDR3 covers 14 residues. V was pared by 5 bases and J by 6 bases, with 6 bases of the junction left unmatched. This CDR3 is CASSPTGGGQPQHF. The CDR3 nucleotides read TGTGCCAGCAGTCCAACAGGGGGAGGTCAGCCCCAGCATTTT.

This chain uses TRBV19 with TRBJ2-2, with TRBD1 matching over 7 bases. The J segment lost 0 bases and the V segment lost 8 bases, leaving 6 bases of the junction unmatched. The CDR3 covers 15 residues. Germline V gene data show CDR1 as LNHDA and CDR2 as SQIVND (reference sequence). The CDR3 loop is CASLTGTANTGELFF. The CDR3 bases are TGTGCCAGTCTTACCGGGACAGCGAACACCGGGGAGCTGTTTTTT.

The chain has TRBV30 and TRBJ2-5; 8 bases map to TRBD1. This CDR3 spans 13 amino acids. Unmatched junction bases numbered 7, after V lost 5 bases and J lost 5 bases. Germline V CDR1 and CDR2: GTSNPN, SVGIG (reference sequence). The CDR3, as DNA: TGTGCCTGGGCCAGGGGGCGACGGGAGACCCAGTACTTC. Amino acids: CAWARGRRETQYF.

This sequence joins TRBV28 and TRBJ1-2, with D possibly matching TRBD1 (6 bases). The length of the CDR3 is 14 residues. Germline V lookup: CDR1 MDHEN, CDR2 SYDVKM. Trimming cost V 6 bases and J 8 bases, with 19 bases left between them. In DNA form, the CDR3 reads TGTGCCAGCAGGGTGCGGGGGCTTGAGGAAGGCTACACCTTC. This translates into CASRVRGLEEGYTF.

This clone was seen only once. The rearrangement links TRBV6-1 to TRBJ1-5; 8 bases align to TRBD1. This CDR3 spans 14 amino acids. Germline V lookup: CDR1 MNHNS, CDR2 SASEGT. The J segment lost 6 bases and the V segment lost 6 bases, leaving 7 bases of the junction unmatched. CDR3 in DNA: TGTGCCAGCAGCTTCGGACAGGGTCCTCAGCCCCAGCATTTT. Translation: CASSFGQGPQPQHF.

The rearrangement links TRBV4-1 to TRBJ2-7, with D possibly matching TRBD2 (6 bases). Germline V CDR1 and CDR2: MGHRA, YSYEKL. CDR3 length: 14 amino acids. V was shortened by 2 bases and J by 3 bases, with 11 bases between the two germline ends. As DNA, the CDR3 is TGCGCCAGCAGCCAACGGGAGTCAAACTACGAGCAGTACTTC. Residues: CASSQRESNYEQYF.

The rearrangement uses TRBV6-5 and TRBJ1-6, with a weak D call TRBD1 (5 bases). Per germline, CDR1 MNHEY and CDR2 SVGAGI. V lost 7 bases to trimming and J lost 3 bases, with 7 bases between them. This CDR3 comprises 13 residues. The CDR3 nucleotides read TGTGCCAGCACAAGGGGCTATAATTCACCCCTCCACTTT. Its protein is CASTRGYNSPLHF.

The chain uses TRBV27 and TRBJ2-1; 8 positions match TRBD2. CDR3 length: 13 amino acids. Germline values: CDR1 MNHEY, CDR2 SMNVEV (reference sequence). Trimming at V came to 4 bases and at J to 7 bases, leaving 3 bases not matched to a gene. The CDR3 DNA reads as TGTGCCAGCAGTTCGTCGGGGGGGAATGAGCAGTTCTTC. Protein: CASSSSGGNEQFF.

V and J are TRBV4-2 and TRBJ1-2; D is uncertain. The CDR3 is 15 amino acids. V shed 0 bases and J shed 2 bases, with 10 bases lying between them. CDR1 LGHNA and CDR2 YNFKEQ come from the germline V gene. CDR3 loop: CASSQDRPGNYGYTF. The CDR3 nucleotides read TGTGCCAGCAGCCAAGATCGGCCGGGAAACTATGGCTACACCTTC.

This clone turned up a few times. The rearrangement links TRBV6-6 to TRBJ1-1, with a possible D match to TRBD1 (5 bases). V lost 7 bases, J lost 1 base, and 13 bases lay in between. This CDR3 contains 14 residues. CDR1 and CDR2 from the germline V gene are MNHNY and SVGAGI (reference sequence). For the CDR3, the DNA is TGTGCCAGCACTCCCGGGACTTCGAACACTGAAGCTTTCTTT. Protein product: CASTPGTSNTEAFF.

This clone was counted a single time. The chain is built from TRBV28 and TRBJ2-7, with 11 bases aligning to TRBD2. J lost 4 bases, V lost 3 bases, and 8 bases had no gene match. CDR3 length: 16 amino acids. From germline, CDR1 is MDHEN and CDR2 SYDVKM. This chain's CDR3 is CASSFLTSGEPYEQYF. CDR3 nucleotides: TGTGCCAGCAGTTTCCTGACTAGCGGGGAACCTTACGAGCAGTACTTC. Based on the CDR3 plus reference TRBV28 and TRBJ2-7, the full variable domain is DVKVTQSSRYLVKRTGEKVFLECVQDMDHENMFWYRQDPGLGLRLIYFSYDVKMKEKGDIPEGYSVSREKKERFSLILESASTNQTSMYLCASSFLTSGEPYEQYFGPGTRLTVT.

DNA of the CDR3: TGTGCCAGCAGTTACGGCGGGTATGAGCAGTTCTTC. It codes for CASSYGGYEQFF. The V call is TRBV6-6, the J call TRBJ2-1; a weak D match, TRBD2 (5 bases). Trimming took off 2 bases at V and 8 bases at J, with 7 bases between the two ends. This CDR3 region has 12 residues. In germline, CDR1 is MNHNY, CDR2 SVGAGI (reference sequence).

The genes are TRBV29-1 and TRBJ2-7; 11 bases line up with TRBD2. This CDR3 region has 17 residues. With 1 base clipped from V and 4 bases from J, the junction kept 12 bases outside the gene matches. CDR1 is SQVTM, CDR2 ANQGSEA, per germline. CDR3 DNA: TGCAGCGTTGAAGGTGTGCTAGCGGGGGGCGGATGGTACGAGCAGTACTTC. Protein product: CSVEGVLAGGGWYEQYF.